This T cell receptor (beta chain) appears in the sequencing data of a study of shared clonotypes between healthy human individuals. Assay: immunoSEQ multiplex PCR; the TCRdb copy retains only in-frame clones and omits some. The table includes 950,000 to 1,100,000 clones, approximately 72% detected once. Germline-derived CDR1 and CDR2 are MNHNY and SVGAGI (reference sequence). This CDR3 spans 15 amino acids. V lost 2 bases, J lost 4 bases, and 4 bases stayed unmatched. This sequence joins TRBV6-6 and TRBJ1-3; TRBD1 agrees at 8 bases. Sequenced material: memory CD4+ T cells sorted from blood. Subset described: CD45RA-negative fraction. The sequence was obtained from a man between 18 and 29 years old in good health. In DNA form, the CDR3 reads TGTGCCAGCAGTTACGCCCGACAGGGGGGAAACACCATATATTTT. It yields the protein CASSYARQGGNTIYF.